Sequencing of this T cell receptor (beta chain) was carried out in a study of beta chain features in type 1 diabetes. Study conclusions and caveats: Moderate but significant shortening of TCRB CDR3s was recorded in all four CD4+ subsets from Type 1 diabetes patients. The question of HLA type influencing TCRB rearrangement was one that remained unresolved here.

Germline V lookup: CDR1 KGHSH, CDR2 LQKENI. This CDR3 comprises 14 residues. V shed 0 bases and J shed 3 bases, with 9 bases lying between them. Reverse transcription of all isolated RNA meant that expressed TCRB transcripts were sequenced. Some clones are missing from TCRdb's copy, which holds only in-frame ones; the method was immunoSEQ multiplex PCR. The sample holds over 600,000 clones; around 11% are singletons and the top ten take around 0.12%. On this clone: As yet, its antigen is unknown.

The TCR sequence derives from a man between 25 and 39 years old with type 1 diabetes. This chain uses TRBV18 with TRBJ2-7; no definite D call. The sequencing input was naive CD4+ T cells from blood. The CDR3 sequence: CASSPPAGRYEQYF. The CDR3, as DNA: TGTGCCAGCTCACCACCTGCAGGCCGCTACGAGCAGTACTTC. The whole variable domain, remainder taken from reference TRBV18 and TRBJ2-7, is NAGVMQNPRHLVRRRGQEARLRCSPMKGHSHVYWYRQLPEEGLKFMVYLQKENIIDESGMPKERFSAEFPKEGPSILRIQQVVRGDSAAYFCASSPPAGRYEQYFGPGTRLTVT.